The 7 T cell receptor beta chains below come from one sample, sequenced in a study of tumor-infiltrating lymphocytes in primary liver carcinoma. Scientists recovered RNA and DNA together from approximately 20-30 mg of unsorted bulk tissue. A constant-region primer served to make TCR beta cDNA from about 0.45 ug total RNA. Libraries covering TCR beta were generated through three nested multiplex PCR rounds (using a slightly modified ARM-PCR). Use of TRBV1-TRBV30 forward primers with a C-beta reverse primer characterized the first two PCR rounds, which lasted about 10 cycles each. A single record per CDR3 protein comes from TCRdb applying MiXCR to the multiplex PCR reads. Among almost 45,000 distinct CDR3 sequences, 60% to 80% were seen once, and the ten largest hold roughly 38%. The source material was tumor-adjacent normal liver tissue. All receptors come from a woman aged 25 to 39 with primary liver carcinoma and hepatitis B virus infection.

A word on this clonotype: A much larger clone differs by one base, so this may be a read error. V and J are TRBV7-9 and TRBJ1-1; D remains ambiguous. Trimming shortened V by 0 bases and J by 4 bases, and 18 bases separated the two germline ends. The CDR3 loop spans 17 amino acids. Per the germline V gene, CDR1 is SEHNR and CDR2 is FQNEAQ (reference sequence). As DNA, the CDR3 is TGTGCCAGCAGCTTAGCGGGAATCGCATTGAGGGTCACTGAAGCTTTCTTT. Amino acids: CASSLAGIALRVTEAFF.

Comment on this clonotype: One end of the junction does not line up with germline, which may come from a read error. V is TRBV4-3 and J is TRBJ2-2; TRBD1 matches 7 bases. The CDR3 runs 12 residues. Per the germline V gene, CDR1 is LGHNA and CDR2 is YSLEER. The chain's CDR3 is CASTLGTGELFF. Here the CDR3 DNA reads TGCGCCAGCACACTTGGCACAGGGGAGTTGTTTTTT.

CDR3 residues: CASSIGLLAGPWQETQYF. The CDR3 DNA follows: TGTGCCAGCAGCATAGGGCTCCTAGCTGGTCCTTGGCAAGAGACCCAGTACTTC. V is TRBV7-8 and J is TRBJ2-5; possible D gene TRBD2, 5 bases. Trimming removed 5 bases at V and 2 bases at J, with 24 bases between. The CDR3 is made up of 18 amino acids. CDR1 and CDR2 (germline): SGHVS, FQNEAQ. Based on the CDR3 plus reference TRBV7-8 and TRBJ2-5, the full variable domain is GAGVSQSPRYKVAKRGQDVALRCDPISGHVSLFWYQQALGQGPEFLTYFQNEAQLDKSGLPSDRFFAERPEGSVSTLKIQRTQQEDSAVYLCASSIGLLAGPWQETQYFGPGTRLLVL.

This clonotype was detected many times. The chain recombines TRBV7-9 with TRBJ2-3; TRBD1 is a possible D gene (6 bases). Germline CDR1 SEHNR, CDR2 FQNEAQ (reference sequence). The germline V and J ends were trimmed by 1 base and 3 bases, with 17 bases remaining between them. The CDR3 spans 17 residues. The CDR3 bases are TGTGCCAGCAGCTTAGGAAACACAGGGTCAAGGACAGATACGCAGTATTTT. It yields the protein CASSLGNTGSRTDTQYF. The entire variable domain, with the rest obtained from reference TRBV7-9 and TRBJ2-3, is as follows: DTGVSQNPRHKITKRGQNVTFRCDPISEHNRLYWYRQTLGQGPEFLTYFQNEAQLEKSRLLSDRFSAERPKGSFSTLEIQRTEQGDSAMYLCASSLGNTGSRTDTQYFGPGTRLTVL.

On this clonotype: Because the CDR3 is missing its conserved closing phenylalanine or tryptophan, this is likely a read error. The J gene is TRBJ2-1, the V gene TRBV6-5; 10 positions match TRBD2. Looked up from germline, CDR1 is MNHEY and CDR2 is SVGAGI. CDR3 length: 15 amino acids. The CDR3 region has the DNA TGTGTCAGCAGCCAAGCGGGAGGGCCGGTTATAGAGCAGTTCATC. It codes for CVSSQAGGPVIEQFI.

CDR3 residues: CASSENPQCRNQPQHF. Here the CDR3 DNA reads TGCGCCAGCAGCGAAAACCCACAGTGCCGCAATCAGCCCCAGCATTTT. The J gene is TRBJ1-5, the V gene TRBV4-1; D remains unclear. CDR3 length equals 16 residues. CDR1 and CDR2 (germline): MGHRA, YSYEKL. V was shortened by 5 bases and J by 2 bases, with 16 bases between the two germline ends.

This clonotype was recorded only once. One junction end does not reproduce the germline sequence, and a read error may be involved. This chain joins TRBV6-2 or TRBV6-3 and TRBJ1-5; D gene unclear. The germline CDR1 and CDR2 sequences are MNHEY and SVGEGT. The CDR3 totals 13 residues. This chain's CDR3 is CTSSYESARPRHF. The CDR3 nucleotides are TGTACCAGCAGTTACGAGTCCGCGAGGCCCCGGCATTTT.